The present TCR beta chain was sequenced within a study of blood T cell repertoires in COVID-19. Turning to the study itself: Whether acute or convalescent, the COVID-19 samples came from the United States, Italy and Spain. Sources were T cells, B-cell-depleted T cells, or PBMCs; the material itself was cDNA or gDNA.

Authors' methods: Amplifying reference gene primers gave estimates of nucleated cell counts. TCRdb keeps only in-frame clones here, not all; method: immunoSEQ multiplex PCR. The V and J calls and clone size come from that table; D and trimming were worked out from the DNA. Of around 40,000 clones in the sample, roughly 94% are singletons; the top ten hold 4.1%. Trimming cost V 7 bases and J 6 bases, with 24 bases left between them. Germline V lookup: CDR1 LNHDA, CDR2 SQIVND (reference sequence). The CDR3 extends over 16 amino acids. The sample consisted of peripheral blood. The receptor was isolated from a human donor with active COVID-19. The donor label of this sample is uncertain. The chain recombines TRBV19 with TRBJ2-5, with D perhaps TRBD1 (5 bases). The CDR3 loop is CASTAHPWGDAKTQYF. CDR3 nucleotides: TGTGCCAGTACGGCGCATCCTTGGGGCGACGCGAAGACCCAGTACTTC.